The 6 T cell receptor beta chains listed next were all sequenced from one sample in a study of control samples from healthy donors and cancer patients. TCRdb keeps only in-frame clones here, not all; method: immunoSEQ multiplex PCR. The data show about 34,000 clones, with around 86% seen just once and about 1.6% held by the top ten. The sequencing sample was made of PBMCs. Receptor source: a middle-aged woman with lung cancer.

In its sample, this clone was seen once. The chain uses TRBV9 and TRBJ1-1; unclear D gene. This CDR3 is 14 amino acids long. The V end was cut by 2 bases, the J end by 1 base, with 9 bases between. Germline values: CDR1 SGDLS, CDR2 YYNGEE. For the CDR3, the DNA is TGTGCCAGCAGCGTCGGGTTTCAGAACACTGAAGCTTTCTTT. Its protein product is CASSVGFQNTEAFF.

This clone is medium-sized. This rearrangement joins TRBV6-1 to TRBJ1-2; TRBD1 agrees at 8 bases. There are 14 residues in the CDR3. J lost 5 bases, V lost 2 bases, and 4 bases had no gene match. In germline, CDR1 is MNHNS, CDR2 SASEGT. The CDR3 region is CASSEWQGAYGYTF. As DNA, the CDR3 is TGTGCCAGCAGTGAATGGCAGGGGGCGTATGGCTACACCTTC.

The chain couples TRBV12-3 or TRBV12-4 to TRBJ1-1; a possible D gene is TRBD1 (5 bases). Trimming removed 9 bases at V and 1 base at J, with 12 bases between. This CDR3 region has 13 residues. The DNA of the CDR3 is TGTGCCAGTGGGGGAGGATCGAACACTGAAGCTTTCTTT. Translating gives CASGGGSNTEAFF.

The chain couples TRBV3-1 (or the pseudogene TRBV3-2) to TRBJ1-2; 9 bases are shared with TRBD1. V lost 0 bases, J lost 12 bases, and 8 bases stayed unmatched. Germline CDR1 and CDR2: LGHDT and YNNKEL (reference sequence). The CDR3 extends over 14 amino acids. CDR3 protein: CASSQEGTGSRNTF. CDR3 coding DNA: TGTGCCAGCAGCCAAGAGGGGACAGGGAGCCGGAACACCTTC.

This sequence joins TRBV6-1 and TRBJ1-2; TRBD1 aligns across 12 bases. V shed 2 bases and J 6 bases; nucleotides not matched to a gene: 4. CDR3 length: 15 residues. Germline V gene lookup returns CDR1 MNHNS and CDR2 SASEGT. The CDR3 sequence: CASSESGTGGDGYTF. DNA of the CDR3: TGTGCCAGCAGTGAATCAGGGACAGGGGGCGATGGCTACACCTTC.

The rearrangement links TRBV7-8 to TRBJ2-5, with 11 bases aligning to TRBD2. This CDR3 spans 15 amino acids. With V trimmed by 5 bases and J by 4 bases, 6 bases remained unmatched. From germline, CDR1 is SGHVS and CDR2 FQNEAQ. The CDR3 nucleotides read TGTGCCAGCAGCGGTATACTAGCGGGGGTAGAGACCCAGTACTTC. This translates into CASSGILAGVETQYF.